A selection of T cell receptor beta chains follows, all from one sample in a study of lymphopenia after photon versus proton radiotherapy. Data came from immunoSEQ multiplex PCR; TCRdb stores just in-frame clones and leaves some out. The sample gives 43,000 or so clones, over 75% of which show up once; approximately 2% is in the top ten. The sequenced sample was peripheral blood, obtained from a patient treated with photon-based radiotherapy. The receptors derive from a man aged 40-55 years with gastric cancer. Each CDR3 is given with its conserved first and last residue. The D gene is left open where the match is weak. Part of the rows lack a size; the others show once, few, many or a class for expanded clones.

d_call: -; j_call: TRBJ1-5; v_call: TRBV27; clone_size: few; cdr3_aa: CASSLVDSNQPQHF; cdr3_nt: TGTGCCAGCAGTCTGGTCGATAGCAATCAGCCCCAGCATTTT
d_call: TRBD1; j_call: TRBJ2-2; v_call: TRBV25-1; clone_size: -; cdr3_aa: CASSEWGQGVVGELFF; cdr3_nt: TGTGCCAGCAGTGAATGGGGACAGGGTGTGGTCGGGGAGCTGTTTTTT
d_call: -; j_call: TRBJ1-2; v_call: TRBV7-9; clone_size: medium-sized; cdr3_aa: CASSPQGSGGYTF; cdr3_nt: TGTGCCAGCAGCCCACAGGGATCGGGGGGCTACACCTTC
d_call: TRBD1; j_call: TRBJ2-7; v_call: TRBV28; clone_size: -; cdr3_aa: CASRTVGTVQYF; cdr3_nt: TGTGCCAGCAGGACCGTAGGGACAGTACAGTACTTC
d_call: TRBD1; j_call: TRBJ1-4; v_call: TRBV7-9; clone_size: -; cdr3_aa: CASSPRRDRGEKLFF; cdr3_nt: TGTGCCAGCAGCCCGAGGCGGGACAGGGGTGAAAAACTGTTTTTT
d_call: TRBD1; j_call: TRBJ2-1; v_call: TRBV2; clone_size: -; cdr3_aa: CASSEPGQFHNEQFF; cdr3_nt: TGTGCCAGCAGTGAACCGGGACAGTTCCACAATGAGCAGTTCTTC
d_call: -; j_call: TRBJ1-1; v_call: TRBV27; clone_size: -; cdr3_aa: CASSFLGGFEAFF; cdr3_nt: TGTGCCAGCAGTTTCCTGGGAGGGTTTGAAGCTTTCTTT
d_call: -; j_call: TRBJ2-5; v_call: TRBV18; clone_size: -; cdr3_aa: CASSPPSVSDGQETQYF; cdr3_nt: TGTGCCAGCTCACCACCTTCCGTATCGGACGGACAAGAGACCCAGTACTTC
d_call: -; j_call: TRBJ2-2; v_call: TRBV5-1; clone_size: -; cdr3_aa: CASSDSLNTGELFF; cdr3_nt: TGCGCCAGCTCGGACAGCTTGAACACCGGGGAGCTGTTTTTT
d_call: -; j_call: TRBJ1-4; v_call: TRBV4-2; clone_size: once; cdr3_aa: CASSLGTGNEKLFF; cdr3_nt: TGTGCCAGCAGCCTTGGGACCGGCAATGAAAAACTGTTTTTT
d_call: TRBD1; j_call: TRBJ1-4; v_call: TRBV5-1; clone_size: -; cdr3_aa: CASSGQGAVGEKLFF; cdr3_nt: TGCGCCAGCAGCGGACAGGGGGCGGTGGGTGAAAAACTGTTTTTT
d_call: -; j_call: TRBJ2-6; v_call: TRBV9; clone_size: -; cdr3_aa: CASSVVVGSGANVLTF; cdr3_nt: TGTGCCAGCAGCGTAGTGGTCGGCTCTGGGGCCAACGTCCTGACTTTC